This is a list of T cell receptor beta chains from one sample in a study of identical twins. TCRdb fed the 5' RACE reads into MiXCR, producing one record per CDR3 protein. This table holds roughly 570,000 distinct CDR3 sequences, around a tenth found once. This sample was also put to use in a study of yellow fever vaccine responses in identical twins.

Sequencing was done on a sample of PBMCs. These receptor sequences come from a woman between 18 and 30 years old in good health. Each CDR3 is given with its conserved first and last residue. The order of the fields is J gene, V gene, D gene, clone size, CDR3 DNA, CDR3 protein. A D gene is named only where the DNA matches it firmly. Rows may omit the clone size; those that give it use once, few, many or a size class.

TRBJ2-3 | TRBV15 | . | many | TGTGCCACCAGCAGAGATCTGACAGATACGCAGTATTTT | CATSRDLTDTQYF
TRBJ2-2 | TRBV12-3/TRBV12-4 | TRBD1 | few | TGTGCCAGCAGTGCCTGGACAGGGGCCCCCGGGGAGCTGTTTTTT | CASSAWTGAPGELFF
TRBJ2-7 | TRBV7-6 | . | . | TGTGCCAGCAGCCGCATACCCCACGAGCAGTACTTC | CASSRIPHEQYF
TRBJ1-5 | TRBV29-1 | TRBD1 | many | TGCAGCGTCGGACAGGGCCCCAATCAGCCCCAGCATTTT | CSVGQGPNQPQHF
TRBJ2-5 | TRBV12-3/TRBV12-4 | . | . | TGTGCCAGCAAAAGATTCCGGGACTACCAAGAGACCCAGTACTTC | CASKRFRDYQETQYF
TRBJ2-5 | TRBV28 | TRBD2 | few | TGTGCCAGCAGCCTTCTAGCGGGAGGGCCGGTGGAGACCCAGTACTTC | CASSLLAGGPVETQYF
TRBJ1-1 | TRBV6-2/TRBV6-3 | . | few | TGTGCCAGCAGTTACTCGAGGGGGAAAGCTTTCTTT | CASSYSRGKAFF
TRBJ2-5 | TRBV7-2 | TRBD2 | . | TGTGCCAGCAGCTTAGAGCCCCTAGCGGGACTCGGGGAGACCCAGTACTTC | CASSLEPLAGLGETQYF
TRBJ1-2 | TRBV5-1 | . | . | TGCGCCAGCAGCGTAAACCAGAATGGCTACACCTTC | CASSVNQNGYTF
TRBJ2-5 | TRBV18 | TRBD1 | . | TGTGCCAGCTCACCGACCGGGACAGGGATTCAAGAGACCCAGTACTTC | CASSPTGTGIQETQYF
TRBJ2-3 | TRBV29-1 | TRBD2 | many | TGCAGCGTTGGAAGTCGTACTAGCGGGAGGGCCGTCGATACGCAGTATTTT | CSVGSRTSGRAVDTQYF
TRBJ2-1 | TRBV4-2 | TRBD2 | . | TGTGCCAGCAGCCAAGATGCGACTAGCGGGTACAATGAGCAGTTCTTC | CASSQDATSGYNEQFF
TRBJ2-1 | TRBV30 | . | . | TGTGCCTGGGGGACGGTTTACAATGAGCAGTTCTTC | CAWGTVYNEQFF
TRBJ2-7 | TRBV15 | . | many | TGTGCCACCAGCAGAGATCGGACATCCTACGAGCAGTACTTC | CATSRDRTSYEQYF
TRBJ2-5 | TRBV7-2 | . | . | TGTGCCAGCAGCTTAGCAGGGGGGGACATTGAGACCCAGTACTTC | CASSLAGGDIETQYF
TRBJ2-1 | TRBV6-2/TRBV6-3 | TRBD2 | . | TGTGCCAGCAACCTGGGGGGGGGCTACAATGAGCAGTTCTTC | CASNLGGGYNEQFF
TRBJ2-1 | TRBV12-3/TRBV12-4 | . | many | TGTGCCAGCAGTTTAAATCTAGGCTCGCATGAGCAGTTCTTC | CASSLNLGSHEQFF
TRBJ2-5 | TRBV4-3 | . | . | TGCGCCAGCAGCAAAGGGGACTCCCAAGAGACCCAGTACTTC | CASSKGDSQETQYF
TRBJ2-7 | TRBV28 | . | . | TGTGCCAGCAGTTTAGATTTCGGACTGAGGGGGCAGTACTTC | CASSLDFGLRGQYF
TRBJ2-7 | TRBV29-1 | TRBD2 | . | TGCAGCGTACTCTCTCAAGGACTAGCGGGAGGTTTCTACGAGCAGTACTTC | CSVLSQGLAGGFYEQYF
TRBJ2-5 | TRBV12-3/TRBV12-4 | . | few | TGTGCCAGCAGTGCCAAAAACAGGGGCGGGGGAGAGACCCAGTACTTC | CASSAKNRGGGETQYF
TRBJ2-7 | TRBV18 | . | . | TGTGCCAGCTCACCTGGGCCCGGGGCCTACGAGCAGTACTTC | CASSPGPGAYEQYF
TRBJ1-1 | TRBV6-4 | . | . | TGTGCCAGCAGTGAGGCGGCAGGGATGAACACTGAAGCTTTCTTT | CASSEAAGMNTEAFF
TRBJ2-1 | TRBV28 | TRBD2 | . | TGTGCCAGCGGATCCCCGGGGAGGGGACCCTACAATGAGCAGTTCTTC | CASGSPGRGPYNEQFF
TRBJ1-1 | TRBV6-2/TRBV6-3 | . | few | TGTGCCAGCAGTCAAACAGGGACGGCTGAAGCTTTCTTT | CASSQTGTAEAFF
TRBJ1-3 | TRBV4-3 | . | many | TGCGCCAGCAGCCAAGATCGTGCCGGAGGGGCCTCTGGAAACACCATATATTTT | CASSQDRAGGASGNTIYF
TRBJ2-7 | TRBV15 | . | . | TGTGCCACCAGCAGGATCGGAGGGGGAATCGGGTACGAGCAGTACTTC | CATSRIGGGIGYEQYF
TRBJ2-2 | TRBV12-3/TRBV12-4 | TRBD2 | many | TGTGCCAGCACCGAGGGACTAGCGGGCGCGAACACCGGGGAGCTGTTTTTT | CASTEGLAGANTGELFF
TRBJ2-4 | TRBV7-2 | . | few | TGTGCCAGCAGCCGAACCGGGAAAGCCAAAAACATTCAGTACTTC | CASSRTGKAKNIQYF
TRBJ2-5 | TRBV9 | TRBD2 | few | TGTGCCAGCAGCTCTAGGGGACTAGCGGGGGGTGAAGAGACCCAGTACTTC | CASSSRGLAGGEETQYF
TRBJ2-3 | TRBV24-1 | TRBD2 | few | TGTGCCACCAGTGAAAGGACTAGCGGGGGAGATACGCAGTATTTT | CATSERTSGGDTQYF
TRBJ2-7 | TRBV18 | TRBD2 | few | TGTGCCAGCTCACCAAAAAGTGCTAGCGGGACCTACGAGCAGTACTTC | CASSPKSASGTYEQYF